These 14 T cell receptor beta chains were all obtained from the same sample, sequenced in a study of beta chain features in type 1 diabetes. Findings and limits, study-wide: Type 1 diabetes patients showed a moderate but significant shortening of TCRB CDR3s in all four CD4+ subsets.

For these receptors, no antigen is known. The isolated RNA, all of it, was reverse transcribed, so expressed TCRB transcripts were what got sequenced. TCRdb keeps only in-frame clones here, not all; method: immunoSEQ multiplex PCR. The sample includes around 70,000 clones, nearly 50% of them seen just once. The sequenced sample consisted of central memory CD4+ T cells from blood. The receptor set was obtained from a young man with type 1 diabetes.

This clone was seen only once. The chain combines TRBV11-2 with TRBJ2-5; no definite D call. Looked up from germline, CDR1 is SGHAT and CDR2 is FQNNGV. The CDR3 covers 12 residues. Trimming took 0 bases from V and 7 from J, leaving 6 bases between them. CDR3 in amino acids: CASSLDRGTQYF. The CDR3 DNA follows: TGTGCCAGCAGCTTAGACCGAGGGACCCAGTACTTC. Supplemented by reference TRBV11-2 and TRBJ2-5, the full variable domain reads EAGVAQSPRYKIIEKRQSVAFWCNPISGHATLYWYQQILGQGPKLLIQFQNNGVVDDSQLPKDRFSAERLKGVDSTLKIQPAKLEDSAVYLCASSLDRGTQYFGPGTRLLVL.

This clone has just a few counts. The chain carries TRBV18 and TRBJ2-1, with TRBD2 as a possible D gene (6 bases). The CDR3 contains 14 residues. The germline V gene encodes CDR1 KGHSH and CDR2 LQKENI. Trimming pared 3 bases from V and 5 bases from J, leaving 11 bases between. CDR3 amino acids: CASSPGSGNNEQFF. The CDR3 bases are TGTGCCAGCTCACCGGGTAGCGGCAACAATGAGCAGTTCTTC. Looking up the rest from reference TRBV18 and TRBJ2-1 gives the full variable domain: NAGVMQNPRHLVRRRGQEARLRCSPMKGHSHVYWYRQLPEEGLKFMVYLQKENIIDESGMPKERFSAEFPKEGPSILRIQQVVRGDSAAYFCASSPGSGNNEQFFGPGTRLTVL.

The V call is TRBV29-1, the J call TRBJ1-1; no firm D call. The CDR3 loop spans 14 amino acids. V dropped 2 bases and J dropped 2 bases, with 12 bases sitting between them. From germline, CDR1 is SQVTM and CDR2 ANQGSEA. CDR3 sequence reads: CSVEMRLLNTEAFF. The CDR3 bases are TGCAGCGTTGAAATGCGGCTCCTCAACACTGAAGCTTTCTTT.

The gene calls are TRBV11-3 and TRBJ2-4; 9 nucleotides agree with TRBD1. V trimming: 5 bases; J trimming: 6 bases; junction bases outside the gene matches: 8. Per germline, CDR1 SGHNT and CDR2 YENEEA. The CDR3 length is 15 residues. CDR3 amino acids: CASSPGTGRLNIQYF. Written as DNA, the CDR3 is TGTGCCAGCAGCCCCGGGACAGGGCGTTTAAACATTCAGTACTTC.

This clone was counted a few times. The chain has TRBV6-5 and TRBJ2-7; 9 nucleotides match TRBD1. This CDR3 has 14 residues. The germline CDR1 and CDR2 sequences are MNHEY and SVGAGI. With 4 bases clipped from V and 6 bases from J, the junction kept 7 bases outside the gene matches. CDR3 in DNA: TGTGCCAGCAGTTTAGGGGACAGGGTAGGCGAGCAGTACTTC. Its protein product is CASSLGDRVGEQYF.

This clone was recorded a few times. The chain employs TRBV15 and TRBJ2-1, with 9 bases lining up with TRBD2. Germline values: CDR1 LNHNV, CDR2 YYDKDF (reference sequence). J lost 4 bases, V lost 1 base, and 14 bases had no gene match. The CDR3 has 19 amino acids. The CDR3 sequence: CATSRAPGRGLAEYNEQFF. The CDR3 DNA sequence: TGTGCCACCAGCAGAGCCCCGGGACGGGGACTAGCAGAATACAATGAGCAGTTCTTC.

The chain uses TRBV10-3 and TRBJ2-7; 9 bases match TRBD1. The ends lost 7 bases at V and 3 bases at J; junction bases unmatched: 13. This CDR3 region has 16 residues. CDR1 and CDR2 (germline): ENHRY, SYGVKD. CDR3 protein: CAITSNSGQGLYEQYF. The CDR3 nucleotides read TGTGCCATCACCTCAAACTCGGGACAGGGTCTCTACGAGCAGTACTTC.

This clone was picked up a small number of times. The V and J genes are TRBV5-6 and TRBJ1-4; the match to TRBD1 covers 7 bases. The CDR3 loop spans 14 amino acids. V lost 2 bases, J lost 8 bases, and 6 bases stayed unmatched. Germline-derived CDR1 and CDR2 are SGHDT and YYEEEE. Here the CDR3 reads CASSLKDRREKLFF. The CDR3, as DNA: TGTGCCAGCAGCTTAAAGGACAGGCGAGAAAAACTGTTTTTT.

This clone was seen only once. The J gene is TRBJ1-4, the V gene TRBV29-1, with TRBD1 identical over 9 bases. Germline CDR1 and CDR2: SQVTM and ANQGSEA. This CDR3 is 17 amino acids long. In DNA, the CDR3 is TGCCCCGCCCCCCGGGACAGGGTGAACAGTGGTAATGAAAAACTGTTTTTT. It translates to CPAPRDRVNSGNEKLFF.

This clone was counted only a few times. This chain connects TRBV20-1 to TRBJ2-7; unclear D gene. Germline V lookup: CDR1 DFQATT, CDR2 SNEGSKA (reference sequence). This CDR3 has 11 residues. V dropped 3 bases and J dropped 3 bases, with 6 bases sitting between them. CDR3 sequence (DNA): TGCAGTGCTAGGAACAGCTACGAGCAGTACTTC. Translated: CSARNSYEQYF.

In its sample, this clone was seen a few times. V gene TRBV18 combines with J gene TRBJ1-2, with TRBD1 matching 7 bases. Trimming removed 3 bases from V and 8 bases from J; junction bases left unmatched: 9. This CDR3 has 14 residues. The germline V gene has CDR1 KGHSH and CDR2 LQKENI. The CDR3 is CASSPYMEQGGYTF. The CDR3 DNA is TGTGCCAGCTCACCTTATATGGAACAGGGGGGCTACACCTTC.

This clone appeared a few times. V is TRBV6-1 and J is TRBJ1-2; unclear D gene. Germline V gene lookup returns CDR1 MNHNS and CDR2 SASEGT. This CDR3 contains 13 residues. Between the trimmed V and J ends, which lost 4 bases and 3 bases, there was a span of 9 bases. The CDR3 region is CASSGQIYYGYTF. DNA for the CDR3: TGTGCCAGCAGTGGGCAGATCTACTATGGCTACACCTTC.

The sample holds a few counts of this clone. The chain recombines TRBV2 with TRBJ1-2, with 10 bases fitting TRBD1. The CDR3 contains 15 residues. Germline V gene data show CDR1 as SNHLY and CDR2 as FYNNEI. After removal of 7 bases from V and 0 bases from J, the junction contained 5 bases not matched to a gene. In DNA form, the CDR3 reads TGTGCCAGCACCCTGGACAGGGGGTCTAACTATGGCTACACCTTC. It encodes CASTLDRGSNYGYTF.

The rearrangement joins TRBV6-1 to TRBJ1-1; no firm D call. V lost 4 bases and J lost 5, with 11 bases in between. This CDR3 is built from 13 residues. Germline lookup yields CDR1 MNHNS and CDR2 SASEGT. The DNA of the CDR3 is TGTGCCAGCAGTGGTCGAGGGCAAACTGAAGCTTTCTTT. Protein sequence: CASSGRGQTEAFF.